The source of this T cell receptor beta chain is a study of tissue T cells after allogeneic stem cell transplantation. The CDR3 is 16 residues long. V was shortened by 1 base and J by 0 bases, with 11 bases between the two germline ends. Germline V gives CDR1 LGHNA, CDR2 YNLKQL (reference sequence). Only in-frame clones appear in the TCRdb table, and some are missing; sequencing was by immunoSEQ multiplex PCR. The repertoire holds about 48,000 clones, with around 69% as singletons. As for this clone: The genes and germline here are from mouse. The read terminates 1 residue ahead of where the CDR3 ends, so the germline J gene completes it.

Sequencing used sorted cells pooled from one or two spleens. The TCR comes from a pool of C57BL/6 mice in good health. The rearrangement links TRBV5 to TRBJ2-3; D is unresolved. The CDR3 region is CASSQGPQHSAETLYF. The CDR3 DNA, read in part, is TGTGCCAGCAGCCAAGGCCCTCAACATAGTGCAGAAACGCTGTAT.